The rows below give T cell receptor beta chains drawn from one sample of a study of blood T cell repertoires in COVID-19. TCRdb's copy holds only in-frame clones and misses some; the assay was immunoSEQ multiplex PCR. The table records fewer than 150,000 clones, 80% to 85% of them present only once. Material for sequencing was PBMCs or T cells enriched from blood (not recorded which). These receptors came from a man younger than 45 who had recovered from COVID-19. The CDR3 runs from the conserved cysteine through the conserved F or W. Each record gives: D gene, J gene, V gene, clone size, CDR3 protein, CDR3 DNA. D genes are given only for firm matches. Size values are once, few and many counts, or a class for expanded clones, and some rows have none.

d_call: TRBD2
j_call: TRBJ2-5
v_call: TRBV9
clone_size: -
cdr3_aa: CASSVATSGGQETQYF
cdr3_nt: TGTGCCAGCAGCGTAGCCACTAGCGGGGGGCAAGAGACCCAGTACTTC

d_call: -
j_call: TRBJ2-3
v_call: TRBV5-1
clone_size: -
cdr3_aa: CASSLLATDTQYF
cdr3_nt: TGCGCCAGCAGCTTACTAGCTACAGATACGCAGTATTTT

d_call: TRBD1
j_call: TRBJ1-2
v_call: TRBV5-4
clone_size: -
cdr3_aa: CASSRDSNYGYTF
cdr3_nt: TGTGCCAGCAGCCGGGACAGTAACTATGGCTACACCTTC

d_call: TRBD2
j_call: TRBJ2-7
v_call: TRBV19
clone_size: -
cdr3_aa: CASSMKGSSGGSYEQYF
cdr3_nt: TGTGCCAGTAGTATGAAGGGGTCTAGCGGGGGCTCCTACGAGCAGTACTTC

d_call: TRBD2
j_call: TRBJ2-3
v_call: TRBV3-1/TRBV3-2
clone_size: -
cdr3_aa: CASSPLAGGPPTQYF
cdr3_nt: TGTGCCAGCAGCCCACTAGCGGGGGGCCCCCCGACGCAGTATTTT

d_call: -
j_call: TRBJ1-1
v_call: TRBV7-3
clone_size: -
cdr3_aa: CASSFAGNTEAFF
cdr3_nt: TGTGCCAGCAGCTTTGCAGGAAACACTGAAGCTTTCTTT

d_call: TRBD1
j_call: TRBJ2-6
v_call: TRBV19
clone_size: -
cdr3_aa: CASSPQGSSGANVLTF
cdr3_nt: TGTGCCAGTAGTCCACAGGGGAGCTCTGGGGCCAACGTCCTGACTTTC

d_call: -
j_call: TRBJ1-1
v_call: TRBV11-2
clone_size: -
cdr3_aa: CASSLGREGTEAFF
cdr3_nt: TGTGCCAGCAGCTTAGGCAGGGAGGGCACTGAAGCTTTCTTT

d_call: TRBD1
j_call: TRBJ2-7
v_call: TRBV5-1
clone_size: -
cdr3_aa: CASSYAGTGSIYEQYF
cdr3_nt: TGCGCCAGCAGCTATGCCGGGACAGGGTCGATCTACGAGCAGTACTTC

d_call: TRBD1
j_call: TRBJ1-5
v_call: TRBV2
clone_size: -
cdr3_aa: CASSKYRQGSQPQHF
cdr3_nt: TGTGCCAGCTCCAAATACCGACAGGGAAGTCAGCCCCAGCATTTT

d_call: TRBD1
j_call: TRBJ1-1
v_call: TRBV27
clone_size: -
cdr3_aa: CASRTGQEARTEAFF
cdr3_nt: TGTGCCAGCAGAACGGGACAGGAGGCGAGAACTGAAGCTTTCTTT

d_call: TRBD1
j_call: TRBJ1-2
v_call: TRBV3-1/TRBV3-2
clone_size: -
cdr3_aa: CASSHRQGNGYTF
cdr3_nt: TGTGCCAGCAGCCACAGACAGGGGAATGGCTACACCTTC

d_call: -
j_call: TRBJ1-2
v_call: TRBV6-6
clone_size: few
cdr3_aa: CASSTREGGDYGYTF
cdr3_nt: TGTGCCAGCAGTACCAGGGAGGGGGGGGACTATGGCTACACCTTC

d_call: TRBD2
j_call: TRBJ2-1
v_call: TRBV5-1
clone_size: -
cdr3_aa: CASSLEAGGPGNEQFF
cdr3_nt: TGCGCCAGCAGCTTGGAAGCGGGAGGGCCGGGGAATGAGCAGTTCTTC

d_call: TRBD1
j_call: TRBJ2-3
v_call: TRBV15
clone_size: -
cdr3_aa: CATRGQFTDTQYF
cdr3_nt: TGTGCCACCCGGGGACAGTTCACAGATACGCAGTATTTT

d_call: TRBD2
j_call: TRBJ2-1
v_call: TRBV25-1
clone_size: few
cdr3_aa: CASTTQGTSGPYNEQFF
cdr3_nt: TGTGCCAGCACTACGCAGGGGACTAGCGGGCCCTACAATGAGCAGTTCTTC

d_call: TRBD1
j_call: TRBJ2-5
v_call: TRBV11-2
clone_size: -
cdr3_aa: CASSLAGRQGQETQYF
cdr3_nt: TGTGCCAGCAGCTTAGCGGGACGACAGGGTCAAGAGACCCAGTACTTC